The clone carrying this T cell receptor beta chain was seen only once. In the source study's methods: Amplified reference gene primers provided the basis for estimating nucleated cell counts. The repertoire was sequenced with immunoSEQ multiplex PCR; TCRdb's copy has only in-frame clones and lacks some. V and J calls and clone size are those listed in that table; D and trimming were worked out from the DNA. The sample consists of 70,000 to 90,000 clones, around 79% of them appearing once. This sample is part of a study of blood T cell repertoires in COVID-19. Study context: The United States, Italy and Spain provided the acute and convalescent COVID-19 samples. The cDNA or gDNA used as material had been derived from T cells, B-cell-depleted T cells, or PBMCs.

This receptor was obtained from a human donor in a cohort sampled during active COVID-19. Specimen: peripheral blood.

The CDR3: CASRDRDHEQFF. CDR3 in DNA: TGTGCCAGCAGAGACAGGGACCATGAGCAGTTCTTC. V and J are TRBV6-5 and TRBJ2-1; 7 nucleotides agree with TRBD1. This CDR3 is 12 amino acids long. The germline gives CDR1 MNHEY, CDR2 SVGAGI. V lost 6 bases, J lost 8 bases, and 4 bases stayed unmatched.